The T cell receptor beta chain under discussion was sequenced for a study of T cell changes during pregnancy in multiple sclerosis. The CDR3 runs 15 residues. CDR1 and CDR2 from the germline V gene are LNHDA and SQIVND (reference sequence). J was trimmed by 2 bases and V by 5 bases; bases with no gene match: 6. TCRdb keeps only in-frame clones here, not all; method: immunoSEQ multiplex PCR. The table lists 15,000 to 20,000 clones, 80% to 90% of them singletons. Sample: CD8+ T cells from peripheral blood mononuclear cells, taken in the third trimester of pregnancy. The receptor's source is a female donor in good health, enrolled as a control in a pregnancy study. The chain combines TRBV19 with TRBJ2-7; 10 bases line up with TRBD2. The DNA for the CDR3 is TGTGCCAGTAGTCCCAAGCGGGAGGGTACCTACGAGCAGTACTTC. It encodes CASSPKREGTYEQYF.